This TCR beta chain was sequenced during a study of human T cells and chemical hapten exposure. On the study more broadly: 2% DPC was applied to around 2 cm by around 2 cm of upper inner arm skin for sensitization.

Time point here: patch test 2, 6 weeks after DPC sensitization. Treatment here: therapeutic diphenylcyclopropenone sensitization with weekly scalp DPC. This CDR3 comprises 13 residues. V lost 8 bases, J lost 0 bases, and 11 bases lay in between. Germline CDR1 is KGHSH and CDR2 is LQKENI. This clonotype turned up a few times. TCRdb reanalysed the RACE reads using MiXCR and keeps one entry per CDR3 protein. The repertoire holds around 360,000 distinct CDR3 sequences, around 6% seen once, with around 5.6% in the top ten. This clonotype was obtained from a woman between 18 and 29 years old with alopecia areata. Some clones in this sample may be carry-over from other donors' samples. Sequenced here: whole blood, sampled in connection with sensitization to the hapten diphenylcyclopropenone (DPC). The V gene is TRBV18, the J gene TRBJ2-7, with D hard to call. The CDR3 here is CASGAGSSYEQYF. CDR3 bases: TGTGCCAGCGGCGCCGGCAGCTCCTACGAGCAGTACTTC.